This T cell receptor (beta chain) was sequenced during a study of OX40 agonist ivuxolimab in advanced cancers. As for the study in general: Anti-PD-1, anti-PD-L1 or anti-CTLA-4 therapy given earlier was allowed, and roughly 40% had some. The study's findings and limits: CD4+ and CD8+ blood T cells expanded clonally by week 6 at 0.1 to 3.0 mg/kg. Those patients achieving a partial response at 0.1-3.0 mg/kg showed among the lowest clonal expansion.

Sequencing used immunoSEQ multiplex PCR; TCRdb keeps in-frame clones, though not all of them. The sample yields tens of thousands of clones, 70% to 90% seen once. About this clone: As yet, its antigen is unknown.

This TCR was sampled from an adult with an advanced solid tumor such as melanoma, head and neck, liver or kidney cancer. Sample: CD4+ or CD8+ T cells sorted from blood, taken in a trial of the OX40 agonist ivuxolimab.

The CDR3: CATSRDFGQGHEQYF. The CDR3 DNA sequence: TGTGCCACCAGCAGAGATTTCGGACAGGGCCACGAGCAGTACTTC. The genes are TRBV15 and TRBJ2-7; TRBD1 agrees at 8 bases. After removal of 0 bases from V and 5 bases from J, the junction contained 6 bases not matched to a gene. The CDR3 spans 15 residues. The germline V gene encodes CDR1 LNHNV and CDR2 YYDKDF (reference sequence). The variable domain in full, completed from reference TRBV15 and TRBJ2-7, reads DAMVIQNPRYQVTQFGKPVTLSCSQTLNHNVMYWYQQKSSQAPKLLFHYYDKDFNNEADTPDNFQSRRPNTSFCFLDIRSPGLGDTAMYLCATSRDFGQGHEQYFGPGTRLTVT.